This T cell receptor beta chain is from a study of blood T cell repertoires in COVID-19. Overall study context: The study drew acute and convalescent COVID-19 samples from the United States, Italy and Spain. PBMCs, B-cell-depleted T cells, or T cells provided the cDNA or gDNA that made up the material.

The germline CDR1 and CDR2 sequences are MGHDK and SYGVNS. V gave up 2 bases and J gave up 1 base; unmatched junction bases: 6. CDR3 length equals 17 residues. In the study's own analysis: Amplification from reference gene primers served as the basis for estimated nucleated cell counts. The assay was immunoSEQ multiplex PCR, and TCRdb's table has in-frame clones only and misses some. The D gene and trimming were derived from the DNA, and the V and J assignments and clone size from that table. The sample includes nearly 110,000 clones, 88% of them seen just once. The chain employs TRBV25-1 and TRBJ1-2; 11 bases align to TRBD1. Sample: peripheral blood. This receptor was identified in a man aged 45-65 years with active or convalescent COVID-19. The CDR3 nucleotides read TGTGCCAGCAGTGAAACTACGGGGACAGGGGGTAACTATGGCTACACCTTC. Its translation: CASSETTGTGGNYGYTF.